Reported below is one T cell receptor beta chain. The source of the sample is a study of shared clonotypes between healthy human individuals. V lost 7 bases and J lost 7; bases outside the gene matches: 13. Germline V gene sequence: CDR1 MNHEY, CDR2 SMNVEV (reference sequence). The CDR3 is 15 residues long. CD8 cells classed as naive were CD45RO-negative and positively selected for CCR7, excluding terminally differentiated effector memory CD45RA+ cells. Repertoires were generated with immunoSEQ multiplex PCR, while TCRdb's copy carries only in-frame clones and drops some. The repertoire includes fewer than 700,000 clones, around 96% of them detected once, and about 0.11% sits in the top ten.

The sequence was collected from a woman aged 25 to 45 in good health. Material for sequencing was naive CD8+ T cells sorted from blood. The gene calls are TRBV27 and TRBJ2-1; TRBD2 aligns across 7 bases. CDR3 in DNA: TGTGCCAGCACCCTGACTAGCTCTAACATGAATGAGCAGTTCTTC. It yields the protein CASTLTSSNMNEQFF.